This note documents a single T cell receptor (beta chain) sequence. Antigen specificity is unknown. Germline CDR1 reads SEHNR; CDR2 reads FQNEAQ (reference sequence). This CDR3 contains 17 residues. V was clipped by 3 bases and J by 1 base, with 18 bases between them. Regarding time point: week 35, safety follow-up. One vaccine dose held 300 ug of mutant IDH1 20-mer peptide and came with topical imiquimod. Method: immunoSEQ multiplex PCR; TCRdb's copy keeps in-frame clones and lacks some. The sample has tens of thousands of clones; 80% to 90% are singletons. The source of the sample is a study of a mutant IDH1 vaccine in newly diagnosed glioma. Study at large: Antecedent treatment encompassed radiotherapy, temozolomide, or their combination; the majority received both. Visit V12 was at week 35; visit V13 was at week 47.

This chain links TRBV7-9 with TRBJ1-2; D ambiguous. The sequenced sample was PBMCs, obtained from a glioma patient whose treatment included an IDH1 peptide vaccine. This receptor was identified in a man younger than 45 with glioma. In DNA form, the CDR3 reads TGTGCCAGCAGCTTGCTTTCGGATAGTGCCTTTAACTATGGCTACACCTTC. It codes for CASSLLSDSAFNYGYTF.